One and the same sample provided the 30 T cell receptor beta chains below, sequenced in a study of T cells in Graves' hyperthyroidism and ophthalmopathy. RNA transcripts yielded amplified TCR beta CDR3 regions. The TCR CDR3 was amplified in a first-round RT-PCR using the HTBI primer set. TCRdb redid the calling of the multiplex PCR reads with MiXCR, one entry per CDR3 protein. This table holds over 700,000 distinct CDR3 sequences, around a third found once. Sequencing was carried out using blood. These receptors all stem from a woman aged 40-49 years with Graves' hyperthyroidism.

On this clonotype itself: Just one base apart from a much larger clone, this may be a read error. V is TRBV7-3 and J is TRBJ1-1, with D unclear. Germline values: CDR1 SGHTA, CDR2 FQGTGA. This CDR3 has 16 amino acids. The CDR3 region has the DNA TGTGCCAACAGCCTACGGACCGCAAGGGCGGACACTGAAGCTTTCTTT. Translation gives CANSLRTARADTEAFF. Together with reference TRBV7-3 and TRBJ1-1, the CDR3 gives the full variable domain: GAGVSQTPSNKVTEKGKYVELRCDPISGHTALYWYRQSLGQGPEFLIYFQGTGAADDSGLPNDRFFAVRPEGSVSTLKIQRTERGDSAVYLCANSLRTARADTEAFFGQGTRLTVV.

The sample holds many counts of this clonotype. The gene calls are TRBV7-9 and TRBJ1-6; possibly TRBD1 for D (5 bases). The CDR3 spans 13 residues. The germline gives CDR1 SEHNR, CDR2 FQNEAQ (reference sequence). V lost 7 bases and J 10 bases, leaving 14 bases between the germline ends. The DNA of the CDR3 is TGTGCCAGCACCGGGACCCCCTGGTCACCCCTCCACTTT. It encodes CASTGTPWSPLHF.

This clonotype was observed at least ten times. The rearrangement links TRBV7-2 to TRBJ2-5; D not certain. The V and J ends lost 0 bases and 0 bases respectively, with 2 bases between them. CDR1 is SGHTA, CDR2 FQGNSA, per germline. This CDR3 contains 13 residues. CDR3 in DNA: TGTGCCAGCAGCTTAGCCAACCAAGAGACCCAGTACTTC. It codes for CASSLANQETQYF.

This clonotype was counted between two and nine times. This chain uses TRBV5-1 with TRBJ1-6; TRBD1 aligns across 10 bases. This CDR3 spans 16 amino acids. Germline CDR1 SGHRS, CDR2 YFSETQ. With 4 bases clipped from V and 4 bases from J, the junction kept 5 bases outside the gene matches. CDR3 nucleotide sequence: TGCGCCAGCAGCACCGGACAGGGGGGATATAATTCACCCCTCCACTTT. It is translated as CASSTGQGGYNSPLHF.

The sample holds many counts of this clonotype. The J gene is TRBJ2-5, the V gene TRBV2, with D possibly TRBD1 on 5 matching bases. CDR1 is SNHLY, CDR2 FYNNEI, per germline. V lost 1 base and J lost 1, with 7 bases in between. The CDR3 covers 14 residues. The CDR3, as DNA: TGTGCCAGCAGTGAAGTCAGGGTCCAAGAGACCCAGTACTTC. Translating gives CASSEVRVQETQYF.

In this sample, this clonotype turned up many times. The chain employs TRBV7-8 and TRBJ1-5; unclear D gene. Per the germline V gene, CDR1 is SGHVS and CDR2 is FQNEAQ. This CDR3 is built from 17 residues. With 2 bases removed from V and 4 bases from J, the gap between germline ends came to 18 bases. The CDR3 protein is CASSLSEVVVGNQPQHF. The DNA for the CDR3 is TGTGCCAGCAGCTTAAGTGAGGTTGTTGTGGGGAATCAGCCCCAGCATTTT.

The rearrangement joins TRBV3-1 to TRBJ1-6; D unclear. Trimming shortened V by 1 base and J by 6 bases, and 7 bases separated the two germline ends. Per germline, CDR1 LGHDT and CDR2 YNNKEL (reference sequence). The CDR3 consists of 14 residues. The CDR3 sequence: CASSQGPGNSPLHF. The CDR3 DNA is TGTGCCAGCAGCCAAGGACCCGGTAATTCACCCCTCCACTTT. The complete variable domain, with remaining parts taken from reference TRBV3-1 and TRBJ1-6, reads DTAVSQTPKYLVTQMGNDKSIKCEQNLGHDTMYWYKQDSKKFLKIMFSYNNKELIINETVPNRFSPKSPDKAHLNLHINSLELGDSAVYFCASSQGPGNSPLHFGNGTRLTVT.

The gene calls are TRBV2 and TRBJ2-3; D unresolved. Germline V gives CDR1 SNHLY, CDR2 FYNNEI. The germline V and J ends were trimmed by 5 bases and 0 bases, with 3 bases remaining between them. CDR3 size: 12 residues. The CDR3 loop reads CASSTSTDTQYF. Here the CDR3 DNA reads TGTGCCAGCAGTACTAGCACAGATACGCAGTATTTT.

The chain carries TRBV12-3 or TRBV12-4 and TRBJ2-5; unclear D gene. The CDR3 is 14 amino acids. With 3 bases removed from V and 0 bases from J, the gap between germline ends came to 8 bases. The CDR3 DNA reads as TGTGCCAGCAGTTTGTCAAGGTACCAAGAGACCCAGTACTTC. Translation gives CASSLSRYQETQYF.

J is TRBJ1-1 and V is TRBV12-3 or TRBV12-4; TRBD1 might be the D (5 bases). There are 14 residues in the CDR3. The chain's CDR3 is CASIPGQGRGEAFF. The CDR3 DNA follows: TGTGCTAGTATCCCAGGGCAGGGCCGGGGAGAAGCTTTCTTT.

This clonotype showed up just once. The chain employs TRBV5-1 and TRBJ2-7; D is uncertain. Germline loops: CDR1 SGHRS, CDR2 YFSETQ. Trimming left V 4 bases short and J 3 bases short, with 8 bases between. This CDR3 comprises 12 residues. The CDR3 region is CASSPNNYEQYF. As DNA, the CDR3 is TGCGCCAGCAGCCCAAACAACTACGAGCAGTACTTC.

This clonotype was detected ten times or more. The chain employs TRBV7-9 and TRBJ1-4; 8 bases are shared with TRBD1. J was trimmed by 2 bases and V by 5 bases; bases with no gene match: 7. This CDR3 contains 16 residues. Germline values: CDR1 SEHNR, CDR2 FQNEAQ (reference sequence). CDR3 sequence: CASSEAHRGTNEKLFF. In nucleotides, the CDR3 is TGTGCCAGCAGCGAGGCGCACAGGGGGACTAATGAAAAACTGTTTTTT.

The CDR3 region has the DNA TGTGCCAGCAGCTGGGGGGTGGAGGGGCCCTTGTTCGGGGAGCTGTTTTTT. Translating gives CASSWGVEGPLFGELFF. The chain joins TRBV13 to TRBJ2-2; a possible D gene is TRBD2 (6 bases). Germline CDR1 and CDR2: PRHDT and FYEKMQ (reference sequence). V lost 4 bases to trimming and J lost 7 bases, with 22 bases between them. The CDR3 is made up of 17 amino acids.

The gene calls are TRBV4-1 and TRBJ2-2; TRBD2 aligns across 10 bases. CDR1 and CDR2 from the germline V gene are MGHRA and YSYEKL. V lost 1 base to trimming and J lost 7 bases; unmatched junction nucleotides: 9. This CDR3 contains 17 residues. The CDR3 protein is CASSQGQAGGPLGELFF. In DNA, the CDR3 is TGCGCCAGCAGCCAAGGCCAAGCGGGGGGGCCGCTCGGGGAGCTGTTTTTT.

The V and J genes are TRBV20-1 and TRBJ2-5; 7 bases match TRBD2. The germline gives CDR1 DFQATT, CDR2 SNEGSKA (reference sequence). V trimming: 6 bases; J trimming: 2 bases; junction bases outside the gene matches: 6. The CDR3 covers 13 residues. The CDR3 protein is CSAPPGGQETQYF. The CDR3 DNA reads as TGCAGTGCCCCACCGGGGGGACAAGAGACCCAGTACTTC.

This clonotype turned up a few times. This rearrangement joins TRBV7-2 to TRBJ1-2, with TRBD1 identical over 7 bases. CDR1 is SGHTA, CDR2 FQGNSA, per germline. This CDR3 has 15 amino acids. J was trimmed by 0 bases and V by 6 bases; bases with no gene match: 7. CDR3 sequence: CASRGQENSNYGYTF. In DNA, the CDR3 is TGTGCCAGCAGAGGACAGGAGAACTCTAACTATGGCTACACCTTC.

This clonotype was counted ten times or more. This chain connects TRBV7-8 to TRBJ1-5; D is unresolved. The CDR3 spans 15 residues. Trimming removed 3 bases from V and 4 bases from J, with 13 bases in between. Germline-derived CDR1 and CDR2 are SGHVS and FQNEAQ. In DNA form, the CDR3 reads TGTGCCAGCAGCTTTAGCGGCAGTCCGAATCAGCCCCAGCATTTT. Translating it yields CASSFSGSPNQPQHF.

CDR3 amino acids: CALGTAGANVLTF. CDR3 nucleotides: TGTGCTCTCGGGACAGCTGGGGCCAACGTCCTGACTTTC. The chain has TRBV10-3 and TRBJ2-6; 7 bases map to TRBD1. Germline CDR1 ENHRY, CDR2 SYGVKD. The CDR3 has 13 amino acids.

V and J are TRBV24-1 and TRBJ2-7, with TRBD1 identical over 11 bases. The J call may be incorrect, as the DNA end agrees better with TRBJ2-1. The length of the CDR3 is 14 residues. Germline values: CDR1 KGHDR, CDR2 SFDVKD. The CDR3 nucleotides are TGTGCCACCCGAGAAGGACAGGGGGCGAATGAGCAGTTCTTC. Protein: CATREGQGANEQFF.

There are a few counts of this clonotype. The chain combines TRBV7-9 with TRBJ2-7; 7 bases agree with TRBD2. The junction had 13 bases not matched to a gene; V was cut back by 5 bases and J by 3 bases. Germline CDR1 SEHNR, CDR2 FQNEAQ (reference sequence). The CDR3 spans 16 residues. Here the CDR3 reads CASSPDSGTKYYEQYF. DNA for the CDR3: TGTGCCAGCAGCCCGGACTCCGGGACTAAATACTACGAGCAGTACTTC.

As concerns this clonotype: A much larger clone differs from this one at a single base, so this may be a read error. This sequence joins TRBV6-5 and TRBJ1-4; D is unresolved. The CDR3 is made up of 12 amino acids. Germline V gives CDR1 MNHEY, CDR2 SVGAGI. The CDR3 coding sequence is TGTGCCGTGGGAAGGGCGAATGAAAAACTGTCTTTT. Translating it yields CAVGRANEKLSF.

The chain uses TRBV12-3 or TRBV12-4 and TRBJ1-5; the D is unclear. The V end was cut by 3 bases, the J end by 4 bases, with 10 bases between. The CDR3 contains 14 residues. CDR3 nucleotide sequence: TGTGCCAGCAGTTTCGGGCAGGAAAATCAGCCCCAGCATTTT. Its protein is CASSFGQENQPQHF.

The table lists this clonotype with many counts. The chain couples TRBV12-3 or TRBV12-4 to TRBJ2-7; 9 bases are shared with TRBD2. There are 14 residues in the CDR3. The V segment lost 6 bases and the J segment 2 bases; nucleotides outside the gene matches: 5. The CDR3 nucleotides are TGTGCCAGCAGCCTGACTAGCGGACCCTACGAGCAGTACTTC. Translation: CASSLTSGPYEQYF.

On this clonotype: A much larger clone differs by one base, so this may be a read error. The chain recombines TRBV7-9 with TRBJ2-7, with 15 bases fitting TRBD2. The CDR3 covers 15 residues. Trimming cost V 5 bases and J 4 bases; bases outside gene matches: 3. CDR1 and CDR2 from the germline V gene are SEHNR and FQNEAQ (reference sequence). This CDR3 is CASSMGLAGGYEQYF. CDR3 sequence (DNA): TGTGCCAGCAGCATGGGACTAGCGGGAGGTTACGAGCAGTACTTC. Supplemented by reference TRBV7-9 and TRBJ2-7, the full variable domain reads DTGVSQNPRHKITKRGQNVTFRCDPISEHNRLYWYRQTLGQGPEFLTYFQNEAQLEKSRLLSDRFSAERPKGSFSTLEIQRTEQGDSAMYLCASSMGLAGGYEQYFGPGTRLTVT.

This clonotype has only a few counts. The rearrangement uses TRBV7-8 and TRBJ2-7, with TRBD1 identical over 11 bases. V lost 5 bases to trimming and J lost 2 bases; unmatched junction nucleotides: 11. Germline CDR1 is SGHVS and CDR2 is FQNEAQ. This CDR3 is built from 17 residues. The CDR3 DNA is TGTGCCAGCAGCCCAGTTTTTAGGGACAGGGGGGCCTACGAGCAGTACTTC. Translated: CASSPVFRDRGAYEQYF.

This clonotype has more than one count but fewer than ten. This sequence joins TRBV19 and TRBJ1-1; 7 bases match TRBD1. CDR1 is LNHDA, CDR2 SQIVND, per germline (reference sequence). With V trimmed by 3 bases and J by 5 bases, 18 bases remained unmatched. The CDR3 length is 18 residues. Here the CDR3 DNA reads TGTGCCAGTAGTATTTTAGGTCTTACAGGGGTGGGGAGAACTGAAGCTTTCTTT. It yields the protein CASSILGLTGVGRTEAFF. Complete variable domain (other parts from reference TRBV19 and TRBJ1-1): DGGITQSPKYLFRKEGQNVTLSCEQNLNHDAMYWYRQDPGQGLRLIYYSQIVNDFQKGDIAEGYSVSREKKESFPLTVTSAQKNPTAFYLCASSILGLTGVGRTEAFFGQGTRLTVV.

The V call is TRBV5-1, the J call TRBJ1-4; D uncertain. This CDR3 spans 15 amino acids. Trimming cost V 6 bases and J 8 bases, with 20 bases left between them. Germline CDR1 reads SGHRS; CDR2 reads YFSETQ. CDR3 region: CASTYAGTQEEKLFF. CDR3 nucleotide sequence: TGCGCCAGCACCTATGCGGGCACGCAAGAAGAAAAACTGTTTTTT.

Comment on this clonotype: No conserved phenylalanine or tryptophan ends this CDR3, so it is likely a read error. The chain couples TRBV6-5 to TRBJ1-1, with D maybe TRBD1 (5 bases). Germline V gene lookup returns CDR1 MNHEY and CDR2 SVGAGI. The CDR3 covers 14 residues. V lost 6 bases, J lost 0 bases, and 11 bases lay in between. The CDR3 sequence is CASRYRQLNTEAFL. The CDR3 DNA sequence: TGTGCCAGCAGATATCGACAGCTGAACACTGAAGCTTTCCTT.

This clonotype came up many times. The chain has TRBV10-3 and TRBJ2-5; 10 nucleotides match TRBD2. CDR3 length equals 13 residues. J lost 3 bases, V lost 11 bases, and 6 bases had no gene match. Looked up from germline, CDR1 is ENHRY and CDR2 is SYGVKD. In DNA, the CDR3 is TGTGCCTCCGGACTAGCGGACGAAGAGACCCAGTACTTC. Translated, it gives CASGLADEETQYF.

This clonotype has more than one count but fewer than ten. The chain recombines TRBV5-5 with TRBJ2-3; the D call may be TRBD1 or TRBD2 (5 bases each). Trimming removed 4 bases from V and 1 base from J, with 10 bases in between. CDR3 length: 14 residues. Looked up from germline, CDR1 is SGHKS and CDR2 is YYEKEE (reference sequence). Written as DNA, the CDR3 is TGTGCCAGCAGCCCCTGGGGACGCACAGATACGCAGTATTTT. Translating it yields CASSPWGRTDTQYF.